This T cell receptor (beta chain) was profiled in a study of control samples from healthy donors and cancer patients. Assay used: immunoSEQ multiplex PCR; TCRdb lists only in-frame clones, some missing. This table has more than 100,000 clones, roughly 91% appearing once. Germline lookup yields CDR1 SGDLS and CDR2 YYNGEE. Deletions cut 0 bases from V and 4 bases from J, with 8 bases between. CDR3 length: 13 residues. The sample comprised PBMCs. The chain uses TRBV9 and TRBJ2-7; the D gene is possibly TRBD2 (6 bases). The receptor was isolated from a man between 45 and 60 years old with head and neck cancer. This CDR3 reads CASSVDRGYEQYF. The CDR3 region has the DNA TGTGCCAGCAGCGTAGATCGGGGGTACGAGCAGTACTTC.